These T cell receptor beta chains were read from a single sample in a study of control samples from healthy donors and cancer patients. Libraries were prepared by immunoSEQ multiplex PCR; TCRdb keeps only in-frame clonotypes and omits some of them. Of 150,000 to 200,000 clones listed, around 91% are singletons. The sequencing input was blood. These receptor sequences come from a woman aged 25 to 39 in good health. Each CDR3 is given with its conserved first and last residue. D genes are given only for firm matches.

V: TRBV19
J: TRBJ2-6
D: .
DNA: TGTGCCAGTAGTATATCCGGGTCCGGGGCCAACGTCCTGACTTTC
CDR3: CASSISGSGANVLTF

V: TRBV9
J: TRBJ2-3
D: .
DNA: TGTGCCAGCAGCGTAACTAGAGGCACAGATACGCAGTATTTT
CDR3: CASSVTRGTDTQYF

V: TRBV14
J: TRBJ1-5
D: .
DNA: TGTGCCAGCAGCCAAGGGGGCGGCAATCAGCCCCAGCATTTT
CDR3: CASSQGGGNQPQHF

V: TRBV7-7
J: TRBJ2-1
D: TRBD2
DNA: TGTGCTAGCAGCTCCCTAGCGGGAGGGTACAATGAGCAGTTCTTC
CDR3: CASSSLAGGYNEQFF

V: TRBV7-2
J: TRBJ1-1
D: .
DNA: TGTGCCAGCAGCATTAATCCGGGACGGAACACTGAAGCTTTCTTT
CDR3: CASSINPGRNTEAFF

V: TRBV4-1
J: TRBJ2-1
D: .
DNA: TGCGCCAGTGGACACTACAATGAGCAGTTCTTC
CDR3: CASGHYNEQFF

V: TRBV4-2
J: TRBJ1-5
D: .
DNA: TGTGCCAGCAGCCAAGCCCCGGCACTAAATCAGCCCCAGCATTTT
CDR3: CASSQAPALNQPQHF

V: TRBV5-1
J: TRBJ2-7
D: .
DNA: TGCGCCAGCAGCTTGGACGGCGACTACGAGCAGTACTTC
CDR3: CASSLDGDYEQYF

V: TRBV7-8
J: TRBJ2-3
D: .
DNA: TGTGCCAGCAGCTTAGGGGGTCGGGGGCCGAGCACAGATACGCAGTATTTT
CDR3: CASSLGGRGPSTDTQYF

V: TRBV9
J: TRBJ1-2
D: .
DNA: TGTGCCAGCAGCGTAGCGGAGGAGAACTATGGCTACACCTTC
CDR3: CASSVAEENYGYTF

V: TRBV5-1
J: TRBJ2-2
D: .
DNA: TGCGCCAGCAGCCGAATGGGACCGAACACCGGGGAGCTGTTTTTT
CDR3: CASSRMGPNTGELFF

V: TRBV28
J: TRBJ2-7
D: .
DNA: TGTGCCATCGAGAGGTCGGGTTACGAGCAGTACTTC
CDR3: CAIERSGYEQYF

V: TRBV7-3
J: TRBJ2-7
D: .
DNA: TGTGCCAGCAGCTCCACAGGGTCCGAGCAGTACTTC
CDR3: CASSSTGSEQYF

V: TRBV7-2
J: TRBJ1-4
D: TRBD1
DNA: TGTGCCAGCAGCACCACAGGGGCAACTAATGAAAAACTGTTTTTT
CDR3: CASSTTGATNEKLFF

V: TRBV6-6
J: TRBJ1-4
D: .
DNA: TGTGCCAGCAGTCCGGACCTAAAACTGTTTTTT
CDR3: CASSPDLKLFF

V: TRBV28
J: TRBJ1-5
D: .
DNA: TGTGCCAGCAGTTTATCAGGGAGGGATGGTCAGCCCCAGCATTTT
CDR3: CASSLSGRDGQPQHF

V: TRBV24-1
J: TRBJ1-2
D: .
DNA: TGTGCCACCAGTGGTTTCACAGAGACTAACTATGGCTACACCTTC
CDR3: CATSGFTETNYGYTF

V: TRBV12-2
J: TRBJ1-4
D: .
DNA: TGTGCAAGTCGCGCAGAGGCACTGAATGAAAAACTGTTTTTT
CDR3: CASRAEALNEKLFF

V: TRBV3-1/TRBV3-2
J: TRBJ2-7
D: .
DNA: TGTGCCAGCAGCCAGACTAGCTCCTACGAGCAGTACTTC
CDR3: CASSQTSSYEQYF

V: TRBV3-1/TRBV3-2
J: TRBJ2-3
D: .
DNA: TGTGCCAGCAGCCAAGCAGGGACAGATACGCAGTATTTT
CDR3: CASSQAGTDTQYF

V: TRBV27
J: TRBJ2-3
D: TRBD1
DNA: TGTGCCAGCAGGGACAGGGTGGTTGCAGATACGCAGTATTTT
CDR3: CASRDRVVADTQYF

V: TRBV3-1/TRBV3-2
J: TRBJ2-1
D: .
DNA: TGTGCCAGCAGCCAAGCTAGAAATGAGCAGTTCTTC
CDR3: CASSQARNEQFF